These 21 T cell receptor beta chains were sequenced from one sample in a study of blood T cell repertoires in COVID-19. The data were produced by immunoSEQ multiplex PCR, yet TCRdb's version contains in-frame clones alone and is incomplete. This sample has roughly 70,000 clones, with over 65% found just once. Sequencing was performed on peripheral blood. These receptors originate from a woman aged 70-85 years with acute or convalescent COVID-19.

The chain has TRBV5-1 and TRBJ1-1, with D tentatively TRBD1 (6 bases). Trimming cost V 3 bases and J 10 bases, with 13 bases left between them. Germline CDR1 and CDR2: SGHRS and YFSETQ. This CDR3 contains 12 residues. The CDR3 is CASSSETGTAFF. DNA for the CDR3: TGCGCCAGCAGCTCAGAGACAGGAACAGCTTTCTTT.

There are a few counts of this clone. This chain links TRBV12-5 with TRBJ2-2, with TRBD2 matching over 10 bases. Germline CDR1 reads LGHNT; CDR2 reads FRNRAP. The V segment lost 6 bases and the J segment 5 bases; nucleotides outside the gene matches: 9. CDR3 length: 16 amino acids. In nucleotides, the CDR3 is TGTGCTAGTGGCGCGGTAGCGGGAGGTGTGACCGGGGAGCTGTTTTTT. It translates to CASGAVAGGVTGELFF.

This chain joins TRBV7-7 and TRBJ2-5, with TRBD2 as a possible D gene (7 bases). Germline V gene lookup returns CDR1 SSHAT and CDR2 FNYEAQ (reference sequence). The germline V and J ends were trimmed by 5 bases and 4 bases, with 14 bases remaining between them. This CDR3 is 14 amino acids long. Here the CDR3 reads CASSQNRGAETQYF. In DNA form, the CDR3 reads TGTGCCAGCAGCCAAAACCGGGGGGCAGAGACCCAGTACTTC.

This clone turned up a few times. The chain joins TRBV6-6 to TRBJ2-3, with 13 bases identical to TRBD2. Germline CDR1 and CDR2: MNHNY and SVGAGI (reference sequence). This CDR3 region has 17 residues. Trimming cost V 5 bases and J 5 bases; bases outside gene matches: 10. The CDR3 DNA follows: TGTGCCAGCAGTCCCAGTACTAGCGGGAGGGAAGAAGATACGCAGTATTTT. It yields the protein CASSPSTSGREEDTQYF.

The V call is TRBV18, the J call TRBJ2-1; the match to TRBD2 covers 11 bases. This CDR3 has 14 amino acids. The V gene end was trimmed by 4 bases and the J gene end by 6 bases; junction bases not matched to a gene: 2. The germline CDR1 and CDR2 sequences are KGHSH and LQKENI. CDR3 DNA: TGTGCCAGCTCACAAGGGACTAGCGGCAATGAGCAGTTCTTC. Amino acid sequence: CASSQGTSGNEQFF.

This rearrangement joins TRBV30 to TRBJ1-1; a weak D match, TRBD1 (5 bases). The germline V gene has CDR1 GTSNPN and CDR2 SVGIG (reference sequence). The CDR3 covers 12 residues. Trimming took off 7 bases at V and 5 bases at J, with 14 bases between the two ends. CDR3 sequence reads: CALTRVGTEAFF. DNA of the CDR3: TGTGCCTTAACCAGGGTGGGGACTGAAGCTTTCTTT.

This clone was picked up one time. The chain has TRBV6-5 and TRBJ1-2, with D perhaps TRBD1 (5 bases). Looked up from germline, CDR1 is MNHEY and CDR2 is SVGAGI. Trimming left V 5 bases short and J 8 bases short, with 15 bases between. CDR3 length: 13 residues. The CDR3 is CASSRDLVGGYTF. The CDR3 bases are TGTGCCAGCAGTCGGGACTTGGTGGGAGGCTACACCTTC.

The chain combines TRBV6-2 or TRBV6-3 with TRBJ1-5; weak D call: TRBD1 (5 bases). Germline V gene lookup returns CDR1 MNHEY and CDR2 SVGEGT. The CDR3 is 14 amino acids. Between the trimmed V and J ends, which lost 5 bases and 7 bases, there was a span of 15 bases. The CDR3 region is CASSNRGQVQPQHF. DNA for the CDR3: TGTGCCAGCAGTAATAGGGGCCAAGTGCAGCCCCAGCATTTT.

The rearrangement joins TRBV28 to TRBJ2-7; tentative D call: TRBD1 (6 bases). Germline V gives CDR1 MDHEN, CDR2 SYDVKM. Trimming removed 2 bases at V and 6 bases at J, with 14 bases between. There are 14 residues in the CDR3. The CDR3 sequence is CASSLAGDSTEQYF. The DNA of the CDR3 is TGTGCCAGCAGTTTAGCAGGGGATTCGACCGAGCAGTACTTC.

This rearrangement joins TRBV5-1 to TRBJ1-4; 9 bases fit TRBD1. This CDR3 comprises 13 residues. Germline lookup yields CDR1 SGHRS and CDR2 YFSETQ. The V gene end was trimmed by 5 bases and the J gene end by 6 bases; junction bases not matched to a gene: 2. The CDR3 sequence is CASRQGADEKLFF. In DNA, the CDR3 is TGCGCCAGCAGACAGGGGGCCGATGAAAAACTGTTTTTT.

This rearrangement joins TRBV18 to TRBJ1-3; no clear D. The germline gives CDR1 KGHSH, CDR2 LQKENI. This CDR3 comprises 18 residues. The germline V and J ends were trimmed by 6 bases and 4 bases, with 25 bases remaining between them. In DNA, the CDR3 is TGTGCCAGCTCCCCCGTAACTGTAACCGTCTCGTGGGGAAACACCATATATTTT. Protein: CASSPVTVTVSWGNTIYF.

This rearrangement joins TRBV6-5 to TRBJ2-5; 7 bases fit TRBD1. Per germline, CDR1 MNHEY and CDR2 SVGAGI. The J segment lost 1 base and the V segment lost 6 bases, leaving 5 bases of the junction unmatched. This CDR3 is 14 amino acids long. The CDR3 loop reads CASSLGTAQETQYF. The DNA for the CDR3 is TGTGCCAGCAGCTTAGGGACAGCCCAAGAGACCCAGTACTTC.

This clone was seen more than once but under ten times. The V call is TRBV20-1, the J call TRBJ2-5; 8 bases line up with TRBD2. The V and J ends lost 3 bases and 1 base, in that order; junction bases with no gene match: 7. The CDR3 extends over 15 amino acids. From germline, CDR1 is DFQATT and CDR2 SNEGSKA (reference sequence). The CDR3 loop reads CSASVDSGTQETQYF. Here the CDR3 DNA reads TGCAGTGCTAGTGTCGATAGCGGGACCCAAGAGACCCAGTACTTC.

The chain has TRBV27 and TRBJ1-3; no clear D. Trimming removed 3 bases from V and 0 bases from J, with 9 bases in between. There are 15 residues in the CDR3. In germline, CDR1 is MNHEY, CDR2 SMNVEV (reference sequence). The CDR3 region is CASSLNGISGNTIYF. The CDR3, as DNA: TGTGCCAGCAGTTTGAACGGTATCTCTGGAAACACCATATATTTT.

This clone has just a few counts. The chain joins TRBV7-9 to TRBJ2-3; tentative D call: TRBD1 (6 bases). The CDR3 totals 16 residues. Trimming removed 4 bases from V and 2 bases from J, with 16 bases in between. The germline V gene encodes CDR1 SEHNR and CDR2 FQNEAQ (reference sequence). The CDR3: CASSSIQGRYTDTQYF. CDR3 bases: TGTGCCAGCAGCTCCATACAGGGCCGATACACAGATACGCAGTATTTT.

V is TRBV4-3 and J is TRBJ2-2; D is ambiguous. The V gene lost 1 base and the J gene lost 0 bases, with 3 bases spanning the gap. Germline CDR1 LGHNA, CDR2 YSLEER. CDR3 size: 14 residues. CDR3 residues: CASSQVANTGELFF. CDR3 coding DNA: TGCGCCAGCAGCCAAGTAGCGAACACCGGGGAGCTGTTTTTT.

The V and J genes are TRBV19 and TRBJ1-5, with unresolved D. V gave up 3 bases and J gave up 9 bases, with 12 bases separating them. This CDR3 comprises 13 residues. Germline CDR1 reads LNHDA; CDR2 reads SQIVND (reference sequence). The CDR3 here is CASSMRRQGPQHF. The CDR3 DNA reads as TGTGCCAGTAGTATGCGCCGACAAGGGCCCCAGCATTTT.

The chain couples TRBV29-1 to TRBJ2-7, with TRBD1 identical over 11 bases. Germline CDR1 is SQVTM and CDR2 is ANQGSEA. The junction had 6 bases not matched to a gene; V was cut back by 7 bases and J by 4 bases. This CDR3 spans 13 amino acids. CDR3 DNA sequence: TGCAGCGGGACAGGGGGCCCTGGTTACGAGCAGTACTTC. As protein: CSGTGGPGYEQYF.

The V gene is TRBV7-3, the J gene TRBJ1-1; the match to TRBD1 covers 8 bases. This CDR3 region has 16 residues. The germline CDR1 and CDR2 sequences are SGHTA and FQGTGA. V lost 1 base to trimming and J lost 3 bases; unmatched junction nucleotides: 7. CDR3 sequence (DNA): TGTGCCAGCAGCTTAAAAACAGGGGGATATGACACTGAAGCTTTCTTT. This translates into CASSLKTGGYDTEAFF.

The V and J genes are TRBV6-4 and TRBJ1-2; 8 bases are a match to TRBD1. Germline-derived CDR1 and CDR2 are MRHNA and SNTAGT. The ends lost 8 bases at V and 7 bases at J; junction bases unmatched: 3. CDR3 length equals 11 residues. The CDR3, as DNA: TGTGCCAGCTTCGACAGGGGTGGCTACACCTTC. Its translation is CASFDRGGYTF.

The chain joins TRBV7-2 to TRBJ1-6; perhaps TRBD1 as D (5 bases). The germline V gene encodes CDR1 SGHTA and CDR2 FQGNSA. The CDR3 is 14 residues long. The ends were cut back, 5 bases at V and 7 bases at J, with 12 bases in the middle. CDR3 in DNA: TGTGCCAGCAGCACATTCGGGGGGAATTCACCCCTCCACTTT. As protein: CASSTFGGNSPLHF.